These 19 T cell receptor beta chains were all obtained from the same sample, sequenced in a study of blood T cell repertoires in COVID-19. Libraries were prepared by immunoSEQ multiplex PCR; TCRdb keeps only in-frame clonotypes and omits some of them. The sample consists of more than 110,000 clones, about three quarters of them appearing once. The sequencing sample was made of peripheral blood. The receptors were gathered from a woman in her 50s with active or convalescent COVID-19.

The chain carries TRBV6-5 and TRBJ2-7; 8 bases are shared with TRBD2. The CDR3 spans 15 residues. The V gene's germline CDR1 is MNHEY and CDR2 SVGAGI. With 4 bases clipped from V and 2 bases from J, the junction kept 7 bases outside the gene matches. CDR3 amino acids: CASSLRAGATYEQYF. In DNA form, the CDR3 reads TGTGCCAGCAGTTTGCGAGCGGGGGCCACCTACGAGCAGTACTTC.

Details on this clone: Mismatch with germline at one junction end may stem from a read error. V usage is TRBV7-7 and J usage is TRBJ2-5; TRBD2 might be the D (5 bases). CDR3 length: 14 amino acids. Germline V CDR1 and CDR2: SSHAT, FNYEAQ (reference sequence). This CDR3 reads CASSPRASQETQYF. The CDR3 bases are TGTGCTAGCAGCCCGAGGGCCAGCCAAGAGACCCAGTACTTC.

This clone turned up a few times. V usage is TRBV30 and J usage is TRBJ1-3; D uncertain. The V gene's germline CDR1 is GTSNPN and CDR2 SVGIG (reference sequence). The CDR3 is made up of 15 amino acids. V gave up 1 base and J gave up 0 bases, with 10 bases separating them. CDR3 protein: CAWSGLGSSGNTIYF. The CDR3 nucleotides are TGTGCCTGGAGTGGTCTAGGGAGCTCTGGAAACACCATATATTTT.

The CDR3 is CASSFRSGTPEQYF. The CDR3 bases are TGTGCCAGCAGCTTCCGCTCCGGGACACCCGAGCAGTACTTC. This chain connects TRBV5-5 to TRBJ2-7; possible D gene TRBD1, 6 bases. Per germline, CDR1 SGHKS and CDR2 YYEKEE (reference sequence). The V end was cut by 2 bases, the J end by 6 bases, with 15 bases between. The CDR3 consists of 14 residues.

This clone was seen once. The chain recombines TRBV28 with TRBJ1-5; no definite D call. There are 13 residues in the CDR3. Trimming took 6 bases from V and 10 from J, leaving 16 bases between them. Germline V gene sequence: CDR1 MDHEN, CDR2 SYDVKM. The CDR3 here is CASSPPPGNPQHF. The CDR3 DNA follows: TGTGCCAGCAGCCCCCCTCCAGGCAACCCCCAGCATTTT.

The chain uses TRBV6-6 and TRBJ1-2; TRBD1 might be the D (6 bases). With 6 bases removed from V and 4 bases from J, the gap between germline ends came to 15 bases. Germline loops: CDR1 MNHNY, CDR2 SVGAGI (reference sequence). This CDR3 region has 14 residues. For the CDR3, the DNA is TGTGCCAGCAGACCCAGGGACAACTTCTATGGCTACACCTTC. This codes for CASRPRDNFYGYTF.

This sequence joins TRBV30 and TRBJ1-2, with 7 positions matching TRBD1. The V and J ends lost 2 bases and 4 bases, in that order; junction bases with no gene match: 7. The CDR3 contains 14 residues. From germline, CDR1 is GTSNPN and CDR2 SVGIG (reference sequence). The chain's CDR3 is CAWSLTGAAYGYTF. The CDR3 nucleotides are TGTGCCTGGAGTTTAACAGGGGCGGCCTATGGCTACACCTTC. The variable domain in full, completed from reference TRBV30 and TRBJ1-2, reads SQTIHQWPATLVQPVGSPLSLECTVEGTSNPNLYWYRQAAGRGLQLLFYSVGIGQISSEVPQNLSASRPQDRQFILSSKKLLLSDSGFYLCAWSLTGAAYGYTFGSGTRLTVV.

As regards this clone: Additional DNA sequences in this sample encode the identical CDR3. The chain employs TRBV19 and TRBJ1-1; 7 bases align to TRBD1. J gave up 4 bases and V 4 bases, and 0 bases lay outside the gene matches. This CDR3 has 12 amino acids. Germline loops: CDR1 LNHDA, CDR2 SQIVND (reference sequence). CDR3 bases: TGTGCCAGTAGTAACAGGGGCACTGAAGCTTTCTTT. The encoded protein is CASSNRGTEAFF. Variable domain in full (rest from reference TRBV19 and TRBJ1-1): DGGITQSPKYLFRKEGQNVTLSCEQNLNHDAMYWYRQDPGQGLRLIYYSQIVNDFQKGDIAEGYSVSREKKESFPLTVTSAQKNPTAFYLCASSNRGTEAFFGQGTRLTVV.

This chain links TRBV4-3 with TRBJ2-7; a weak D match, TRBD2 (6 bases). Trimming shortened V by 0 bases and J by 3 bases, and 21 bases separated the two germline ends. The CDR3 loop spans 18 amino acids. The germline V gene encodes CDR1 LGHNA and CDR2 YSLEER. DNA for the CDR3: TGCGCCAGCAGCCAAGATCTAGGTAGCGGAGGACTTCTCTACGAGCAGTACTTC. Its translation: CASSQDLGSGGLLYEQYF.

The chain joins TRBV7-3 to TRBJ2-1, with D perhaps matching TRBD1 (5 bases). Germline loops: CDR1 SGHTA, CDR2 FQGTGA. CDR3 size: 15 residues. V lost 4 bases and J 7 bases, leaving 17 bases between the germline ends. The DNA of the CDR3 is TGTGCCAGCAGCTCCCTTGGGGCTAGGAGAAATGAGCAGTTCTTC. This sequence encodes CASSSLGARRNEQFF.

The V and J genes are TRBV5-6 and TRBJ1-6, with 7 bases identical to TRBD1. Germline-derived CDR1 and CDR2 are SGHDT and YYEEEE. CDR3 size: 16 residues. V shed 4 bases, J shed 10 bases, and the junction held 14 bases outside the gene matches. The CDR3 DNA reads TGTGCCAGCAGCGGCAAGACAGGGTCTCGAAGCTCACCCCTCCACTTT. It translates to CASSGKTGSRSSPLHF.

In DNA, the CDR3 is TGTGCCAGCAACGGTCCCAATGAGCAGTTCTTC. Translating gives CASNGPNEQFF. The gene calls are TRBV28 and TRBJ2-1; D is ambiguous. Trimming stripped 7 bases from V and 6 bases from J, with 7 bases between. Germline loops: CDR1 MDHEN, CDR2 SYDVKM. This CDR3 contains 11 residues. The variable domain in full, with the rest retrieved from reference TRBV28 and TRBJ2-1, is DVKVTQSSRYLVKRTGEKVFLECVQDMDHENMFWYRQDPGLGLRLIYFSYDVKMKEKGDIPEGYSVSREKKERFSLILESASTNQTSMYLCASNGPNEQFFGPGTRLTVL.

The chain recombines TRBV10-3 with TRBJ2-5; D is unresolved. There are 12 residues in the CDR3. Germline lookup yields CDR1 ENHRY and CDR2 SYGVKD. Trimming cost V 3 bases and J 5 bases, with 7 bases left between them. CDR3: CAISDNQETQYF. DNA of the CDR3: TGTGCCATCAGTGACAATCAGGAGACCCAGTACTTC.

The chain carries TRBV5-1 and TRBJ2-7; TRBD1 aligns across 8 bases. Germline-derived CDR1 and CDR2 are SGHRS and YFSETQ. V trimming: 3 bases; J trimming: 5 bases; junction bases outside the gene matches: 7. This CDR3 is built from 14 residues. The CDR3: CASSYRGVQDEQYF. In DNA form, the CDR3 reads TGCGCCAGCAGCTACAGGGGGGTCCAGGACGAGCAGTACTTC.

The genes are TRBV29-1 and TRBJ2-3, with 9 bases identical to TRBD2. Unmatched junction bases numbered 4, after V lost 1 base and J lost 2 bases. The CDR3 is 15 amino acids. Germline V gene sequence: CDR1 SQVTM, CDR2 ANQGSEA. This CDR3 reads CSVEGREGDTDTQYF. The CDR3 DNA is TGCAGCGTTGAAGGGCGGGAGGGCGACACAGATACGCAGTATTTT.

The chain links TRBV6-5 to TRBJ1-3; tentatively, D is TRBD1 (6 bases). V was pared by 5 bases and J by 0 bases, with 11 bases between. CDR1 is MNHEY and CDR2 is SVGAGI in the germline V gene. There are 15 residues in the CDR3. The CDR3, as DNA: TGTGCCAGCAGTAGACAGGACTTCTCTGGAAACACCATATATTTT. Translated: CASSRQDFSGNTIYF.

V usage is TRBV25-1 and J usage is TRBJ1-2; D is undetermined. V lost 3 bases, J lost 0 bases, and 8 bases lay in between. CDR1 and CDR2 from the germline V gene are MGHDK and SYGVNS. CDR3 length: 14 amino acids. In nucleotides, the CDR3 is TGTGCCAGCAGTGATGGGCACACTAACTATGGCTACACCTTC. This gives the protein CASSDGHTNYGYTF.

This clone was seen ten or more times. Other DNA sequences in this sample translate to the same CDR3. The V call is TRBV5-4, the J call TRBJ2-7; TRBD1 agrees at 9 bases. CDR1 is SGHNT and CDR2 is YYREEE in the germline V gene (reference sequence). V lost 0 bases and J lost 6; bases outside the gene matches: 4. CDR3 size: 14 residues. The CDR3 sequence is CASSLGTGGGEQYF. The CDR3 DNA follows: TGTGCCAGCAGCTTGGGCACAGGGGGCGGCGAGCAGTACTTC.

This chain joins TRBV19 and TRBJ1-2, with TRBD1 matching 11 bases. CDR3 length: 14 amino acids. The germline CDR1 and CDR2 sequences are LNHDA and SQIVND (reference sequence). J was trimmed by 6 bases and V by 6 bases; bases with no gene match: 6. The DNA of the CDR3 is TGTGCCAGTAGGAGGACAGGGGGCGGAGATGGCTACACCTTC. Translation gives CASRRTGGGDGYTF.